The TCR beta chain under discussion was sequenced for a study of regulatory T cells in long-lasting Graves disease (dated by TCRdb to the early 2020s). In terms of the full investigation: Antithyroid drugs had been taken for less than 3 months by newly diagnosed Graves' disease patients. Peripheral blood TCR sequencing and RNA sequencing compared persistent Graves' disease patients with newly diagnosed Graves' disease patients. The study was registered as a clinical trial and conducted in China. A total of roughly 35 samples underwent TCR sequencing: 13 from persistent and approximately 20 from newly diagnosed Graves' disease patients. Broader findings and caveats from the paper: Compared with newly diagnosed patients, persistent Graves' disease patients had lower TCR Shannon entropy and fewer highly expanded clones, which suggests clonal expansion. Only peripheral blood was studied, because thyroid tissue, the primary lesion, was inaccessible. A larger number of public clonotypes was shared among persistent patients (around 3,000) than among newly diagnosed patients (around 970). Persistent disease showed preferential use of TRBV28, TRBJ1-2 and TRBJ2-5, whereas newly diagnosed disease favored TRBV20-1 and TRBJ2-1. The authors noted that the small sample size was a limitation that may lower accuracy. Sequencing and analysis were limited to the TCR beta chain.

The time point label, read with the paper, signifies: newly diagnosed GD, antithyroid drugs for less than 3 months. RNA was extracted from PBMCs in TRIzol for both TCR sequencing and RNA sequencing. The diagnosis of Graves' disease was made according to American Thyroid Association guidelines. The patients came from an endocrinology department in Xi'an, China. Each patient gave 7 to 9.5 milliliters of peripheral blood, collected in an EDTA anticoagulant tube. Ficoll Paque Plus density gradient separation was used to isolate PBMCs, and no additional T cell sorting was done. RNA quality was checked with an Agilent 2100 Bioanalyzer and agarose gel, and concentration with a NanoDrop 2000. This clonotype has only a few counts. Its antigen is still unknown. No base-level quality is on record; no much larger clone is a single base apart. Library prep was done by multiplex PCR. The sequencer was an Illumina HiSeq 4000. To build TCR beta libraries, CDR3 regions were amplified by Arm-PCR using iRepertoire HTBI primers. Before sequencing, the PCR products went through gel purification. Regarding the original processing steps: Across samples, 60 to 70 TRBV and roughly 15 TRBJ segments were identified and used for gene usage analysis of CDR3 amino acid clonotypes. COPE and FqMerger were used to merge filtered high-quality paired reads into contigs. BLAST was used to align contigs to the IMGT TRBV, TRBD and TRBJ reference genes, and CDR3 was defined following IMGT. Highly expanded clones were defined as clonotypes with a frequency above 0.1%. Shannon entropy was used to measure repertoire diversity, and the Gini coefficient was used to measure V-J evenness. A clonotype was considered public if more than one individual shared it. TCRdb reworked the public reads: Q25 trimming with fastp, MiXCR clone assembly, productive beta chains retained. Every CDR3 protein is listed once, alongside the most common genes and DNA of its rows. For this entry, the V and J calls and clone size follow TCRdb and not the study's own pipeline. This sample gives roughly 430,000 distinct CDR3 sequences in total; roughly 15% of them show up just once. The top ten constitute roughly 10% of the sample.

The CDR3 contains 15 residues, cysteine and phenylalanine counted. Just CDR3 DNA is preserved here, 45 bases in frame from base 1. For this chain, trimming is 10 bases at the V end and 5 bases at the J end, and the number of junction bases without a gene match is 9. From the germline V gene, CDR1 is ENHRY and CDR2 is SYGVKD. These data are also associated with another study on T cells in Graves' hyperthyroidism and ophthalmopathy. That second publication adds: Stable Graves' hyperthyroidism was defined as no progression to ophthalmopathy during 18 months of follow-up. Hyperthyroidism patients were newly diagnosed, with disease duration under 2 months, and aged 18 to 65 years. Any patient with an uncontrolled infection, another autoimmune disease, pregnancy or lactation was excluded. Diagnoses relied on clinical symptoms, serum thyroxine and TRAb, thyroid ultrasound and orbital computed tomography. The first round of RT-PCR for the TCR CDR3 was performed with the HTBI primer set and the Qiagen OneStep RT-PCR kit. Most expanded thyroid clonotypes (frequency above 0.001) were also detected in blood, a finding suggesting that blood repertoires may reflect thyroid immune responses. Ophthalmopathy was separated from stable hyperthyroidism by a 13 V-J signature model, with 85% to 90% sensitivity and approximately 81% specificity obtained in cross-validation and 80%/75% obtained in testing. In validation, the model predicted progression to ophthalmopathy with 55% to 71% sensitivity and less than 80% specificity, a median of 6.5 months before onset. A discovery cohort of about 95 patients, fewer than 50 with Graves' ophthalmopathy and about 60 with stable Graves' hyperthyroidism, was used to find distinguishing TCR V-J signatures. Prospective prediction of ophthalmopathy was tested in an independent validation cohort consisting of about 19 hyperthyroidism patients and 15 to 17 patients who later progressed to ophthalmopathy. The approximately 100 discovery patients were randomly split 7:3 into training and test sets. In more than 5 Graves' hyperthyroidism patients, the study also compared T-cell repertoires from thyroid tissue with T-cell repertoires from blood. After sampling, hyperthyroidism patients received methimazole starting at 30 mg daily, and ophthalmopathy patients received high-dose intravenous methylprednisolone. Libraries were constructed in a second round of multiplex PCR, after which size selection and purification were performed. Libraries were sequenced paired-end with 100 bp reads on an Illumina HiSeq2000. SOAPnuke was used to process the raw data, throwing out any read that contained adapters or uncalled bases, had a mean Phred below 15, or lacked an exact constant-primer or identifier match. High-quality paired reads were merged with COPE v1.2.5, and unique nucleotide sequences were defined as clonotypes. MiTCR v1.1 was used to align the clonotypes against IMGT TRBV, TRBD and TRBJ reference segments. Only V-J combinations with frequency above 0.0001, covering approximately 99% of repertoires, were analysed. The TCS score was defined as the ratio of F50 (clonal expansion) to E x V (chaos), calculated using BLOSUM62-based TCRdist between CDR3 peptides within each V-J. Welch's t-statistics and random forest reduced roughly 500 V-J features to 10 to 15, which were used in a naive Bayes classifier (R e1071). Sample size was not statistically predetermined, and blinding of investigators to group allocation was not performed. TCR Vbeta CDR3 sequencing of fewer than 150 peripheral blood samples (43 ophthalmopathy, 75 hyperthyroidism and roughly 17 progressor patients) is reported in the paper.

The V gene is TRBV10-3 and the J gene is TRBJ2-5, and 14 junction bases match TRBD2. The source is a woman aged 25-40 years with Graves disease. Donor details come from another sample of the same person, matched by shared clones. The specimen comprised peripheral blood mononuclear cells (PBMCs), sampled at new diagnosis, from a patient treated with antithyroid drugs. The CDR3 sequence is CATRLAGGVSETQYF. The sequence in DNA is TGTGCCACCAGACTAGCGGGAGGGGTATCGGAGACCCAGTACTTC.